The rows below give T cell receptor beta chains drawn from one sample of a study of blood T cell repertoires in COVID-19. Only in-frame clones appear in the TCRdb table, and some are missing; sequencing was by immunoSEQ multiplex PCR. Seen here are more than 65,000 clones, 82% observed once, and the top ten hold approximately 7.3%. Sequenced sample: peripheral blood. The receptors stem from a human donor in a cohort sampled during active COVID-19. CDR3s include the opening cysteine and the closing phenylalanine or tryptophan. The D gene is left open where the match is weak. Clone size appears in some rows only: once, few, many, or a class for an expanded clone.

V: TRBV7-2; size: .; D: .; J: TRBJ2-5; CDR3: CASSLSVRETQYF; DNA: TGTGCCAGCAGCTTATCTGTCCGGGAGACCCAGTACTTC
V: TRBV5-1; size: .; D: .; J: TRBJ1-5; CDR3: CASSLAGQLDQPQHF; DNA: TGCGCCAGCAGCTTGGCCGGACAGTTGGATCAGCCCCAGCATTTT
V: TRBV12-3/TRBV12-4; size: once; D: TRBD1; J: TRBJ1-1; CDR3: CASSPGQGPAFF; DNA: TGTGCCAGCAGCCCGGGACAGGGTCCCGCTTTCTTT
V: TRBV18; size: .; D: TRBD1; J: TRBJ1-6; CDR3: CASSPRVGGGNSPLHF; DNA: TGTGCCAGCTCACCACGGGTAGGGGGCGGTAATTCACCCCTCCACTTT
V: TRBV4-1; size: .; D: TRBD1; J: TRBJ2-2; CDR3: CASSHTGTDTGELFF; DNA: TGCGCCAGCAGCCACACCGGGACAGACACCGGGGAGCTGTTTTTT
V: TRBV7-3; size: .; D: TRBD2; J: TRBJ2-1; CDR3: CASSRLAGGSYNEQFF; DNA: TGTGCCAGCAGCCGACTAGCGGGGGGGTCCTACAATGAGCAGTTCTTC
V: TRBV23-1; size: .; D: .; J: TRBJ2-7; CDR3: CASSHQPGRQQYF; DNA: TGCGCCAGCAGTCACCAACCAGGCCGGCAGCAGTACTTC
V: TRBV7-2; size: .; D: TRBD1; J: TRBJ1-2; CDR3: CASSREPGQGFGYTF; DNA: TGTGCCAGCAGCAGGGAACCGGGACAGGGGTTTGGCTACACCTTC
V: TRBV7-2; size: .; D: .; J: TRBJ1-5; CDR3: CASSTRGDQPQHF; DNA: TGTGCCAGCAGCACCAGGGGCGATCAGCCCCAGCATTTT
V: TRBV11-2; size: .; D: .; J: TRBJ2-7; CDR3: CASSPPRENYEQYF; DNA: TGTGCCAGCAGCCCCCCGAGGGAAAACTACGAGCAGTACTTC
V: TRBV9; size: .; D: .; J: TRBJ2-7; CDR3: CASSADSYEQYF; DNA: TGTGCCAGCAGCGCGGACAGCTACGAGCAGTACTTC
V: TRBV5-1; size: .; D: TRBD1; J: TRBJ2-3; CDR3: CASSWTGPDTQYF; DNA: TGCGCCAGCAGCTGGACAGGGCCAGATACGCAGTATTTT
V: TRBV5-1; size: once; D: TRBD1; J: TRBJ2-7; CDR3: CASSLGRDRSYEQYF; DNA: TGCGCCAGCAGCTTGGGCCGGGACAGGTCCTACGAGCAGTACTTC
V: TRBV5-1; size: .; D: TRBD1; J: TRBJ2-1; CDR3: CASSGTGVWEQFF; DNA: TGCGCCAGCTCCGGGACAGGGGTGTGGGAGCAGTTCTTC
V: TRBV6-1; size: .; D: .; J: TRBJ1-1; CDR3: CASSEEHRGLWTEAFF; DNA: TGTGCCAGCAGTGAAGAACACCGGGGGTTATGGACTGAAGCTTTCTTT
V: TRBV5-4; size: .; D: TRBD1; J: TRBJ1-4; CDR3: CASSPGQRSGVELFF; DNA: TGTGCCAGCAGCCCGGGACAGCGGTCTGGTGTGGAACTGTTTTTT
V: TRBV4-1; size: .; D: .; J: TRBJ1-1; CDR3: CASSQEGTRAGFAEAFF; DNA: TGCGCCAGCAGCCAAGAAGGTACTCGGGCAGGGTTCGCTGAAGCTTTCTTT
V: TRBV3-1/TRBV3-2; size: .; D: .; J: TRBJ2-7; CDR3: CASSSKGGGGRAYEQYF; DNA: TGTGCCAGCAGCTCTAAGGGGGGGGGTGGCAGAGCCTACGAGCAGTACTTC
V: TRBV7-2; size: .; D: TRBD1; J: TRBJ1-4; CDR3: CASSSRTGATNEKLFF; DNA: TGTGCCAGCAGCTCCAGGACAGGGGCAACTAATGAAAAACTGTTTTTT
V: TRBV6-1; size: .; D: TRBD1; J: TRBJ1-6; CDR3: CASSEASGGMTSAYNSPLHF; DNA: TGTGCCAGCAGTGAAGCGTCAGGGGGTATGACGAGCGCCTATAATTCACCCCTCCACTTT
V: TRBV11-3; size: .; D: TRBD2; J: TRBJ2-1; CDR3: CASSLDGGGGNEQFF; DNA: TGTGCCAGCAGCTTAGACGGCGGGGGGGGCAATGAGCAGTTCTTC
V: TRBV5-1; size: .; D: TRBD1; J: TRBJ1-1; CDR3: CASSSPGQVNTEAFF; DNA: TGCGCCAGCAGCTCGCCGGGACAGGTGAACACTGAAGCTTTCTTT
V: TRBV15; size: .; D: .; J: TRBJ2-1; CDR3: CATSRDLSTEQFF; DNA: TGTGCCACCAGCAGAGATCTTTCCACAGAGCAGTTCTTC
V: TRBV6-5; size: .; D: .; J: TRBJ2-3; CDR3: CASSYSRDSTDTQYF; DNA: TGTGCCAGCAGTTACTCACGGGACTCCACAGATACGCAGTATTTT
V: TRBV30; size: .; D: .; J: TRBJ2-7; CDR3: CAWRRTGNPGEQYF; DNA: TGTGCCTGGAGGAGGACCGGGAACCCGGGTGAGCAGTACTTC
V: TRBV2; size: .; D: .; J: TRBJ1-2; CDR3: CASSELGYGYTF; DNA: TGTGCCAGCAGTGAACTCGGCTATGGCTACACCTTC
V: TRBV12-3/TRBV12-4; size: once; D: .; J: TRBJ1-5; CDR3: CASSIRRDQPQHF; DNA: TGTGCCAGCAGCATTAGACGGGATCAGCCCCAGCATTTT
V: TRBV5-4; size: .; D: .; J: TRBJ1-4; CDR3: CASSLDNPGYGEKLFF; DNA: TGTGCCAGCAGCTTAGACAATCCGGGGTATGGGGAAAAACTGTTTTTT